The rows below give T cell receptor beta chains drawn from one sample of a study of shared clonotypes between healthy human individuals. TCRdb keeps only in-frame clones here, not all; method: immunoSEQ multiplex PCR. The sample consists of hundreds of thousands of clones, about three quarters of them appearing once. The sequencing input was memory CD4+ T cells sorted from blood. Receptors were obtained from a woman aged 25 to 39 in good health. The CDR3 runs from the conserved cysteine through the conserved F or W. The D gene is left open where the match is weak. Clone sizes are given selectively: once, few, many, or a class where the clone is expanded.

TRBJ1-1	NA	TRBV7-9	few	TGTGCATTACGGGGAAACACTGAAGCTTTCTTT	CALRGNTEAFF
TRBJ2-7	NA	TRBV18	few	TGTGCCAGCTCACCGGGACACTTGTACGAGCAGTACTTC	CASSPGHLYEQYF
TRBJ2-3	NA	TRBV20-1	NA	TGCAGTGCTAGAAACAGGCTAGCAGTATATTTT	CSARNRLAVYF
TRBJ2-4	NA	TRBV4-2	few	TGTGCCAGCAGCCTTCCGGTGGGGGATAAAAACATTCAGTACTTC	CASSLPVGDKNIQYF
TRBJ2-7	NA	TRBV27	NA	TGTGCCAGCAGCTCTTCCGGGACGGGTATAAGGGAGCAGTACTTC	CASSSSGTGIREQYF
TRBJ2-2	NA	TRBV19	NA	TGTGCCAGTAGTATACAGGCGTACAACACCGGGGAGCTGTTTTTT	CASSIQAYNTGELFF
TRBJ1-2	NA	TRBV28	NA	TGTGCCAGCAGGAGGTCAGGGGTTAACTATGGCTACACCTTC	CASRRSGVNYGYTF
TRBJ2-1	NA	TRBV9	NA	TGTGCCAGCAGCTGGGACGGATTACAGAACAATGAGCAGTTCTTC	CASSWDGLQNNEQFF
TRBJ2-1	NA	TRBV28	NA	TGTGCCAGCAGTCCCCGTGGACATACCAGGCGGGTTGAGCAGTTCTTC	CASSPRGHTRRVEQFF
TRBJ2-2	TRBD2	TRBV28	NA	TGTGCCAGCAGTTTAGCTGCTAGCGGTACCGGGGAGCTGTTTTTT	CASSLAASGTGELFF
TRBJ2-7	TRBD1	TRBV28	NA	TGTGCCAGCACCTCATTGGGGACAGGGAGTAAGGAGCAGTACTTC	CASTSLGTGSKEQYF
TRBJ1-3	NA	TRBV6-1	NA	TGTGCCAGCAGTGAAGGACATCCGAGCTCTGGAAACACCATATATTTT	CASSEGHPSSGNTIYF
TRBJ2-5	TRBD1	TRBV5-8	NA	TGTGCCAGCAGCCCGGGACAGCCTAGGGTGACCCAGTACTTC	CASSPGQPRVTQYF
TRBJ1-5	NA	TRBV28	few	TGTGCCAGCAGGAGAGGCGGGGGAACGGGGCGGCCCCAGCATTTT	CASRRGGGTGRPQHF
TRBJ2-2	NA	TRBV11-3	NA	TGTGCCAGCAGCTTAGACCTTGGACCGTACACCGGGGAGCTGTTTTTT	CASSLDLGPYTGELFF
TRBJ1-1	NA	TRBV5-1	few	TGCGCCAGCAGCATCCGGTACAGGGCAACTGAAGCTTTCTTT	CASSIRYRATEAFF
TRBJ2-2	TRBD2	TRBV27	NA	TGTGCCAGCAGTCGCTTCTCACCGGCGACTAGCGGGGGGAACACCGGGGAGCTGTTTTTT	CASSRFSPATSGGNTGELFF
TRBJ1-1	NA	TRBV28	few	TGTGCCAGCAGTCTCCAAACGAATGAAGCTTTCTTT	CASSLQTNEAFF
TRBJ2-1	TRBD1	TRBV29-1	once	TGCAGCGTTGGGACAGGGACCTACAATGAGCAGTTCTTC	CSVGTGTYNEQFF
TRBJ2-3	NA	TRBV5-6	NA	TGTGCCAGCAGGCGGACCGGGCAACCAGATACGCAGTATTTT	CASRRTGQPDTQYF
TRBJ2-5	TRBD1	TRBV19	NA	TGTGCCAGTAGTATACAGGGGGCCGAGACCCAGTACTTC	CASSIQGAETQYF
TRBJ2-5	NA	TRBV5-1	NA	TGCGCCAGCAGCTTGGGGGGTCAAGAGACCCAGTACTTC	CASSLGGQETQYF
TRBJ1-5	NA	TRBV19	NA	TGTGCCAGTAGTATGGGGGGGAATCAGCCCCAGCATTTT	CASSMGGNQPQHF
TRBJ1-1	NA	TRBV19	NA	TGTGCCAGTAGTACTCAGGGAGACACTGAAGCTTTCTTT	CASSTQGDTEAFF
TRBJ1-2	TRBD1	TRBV2	NA	TGTGCCAGCAGTGAACGCGGGGACAGGAGATATGGCTACACCTTC	CASSERGDRRYGYTF
TRBJ1-2	NA	TRBV28	NA	TGTGCCAGCATTGCCCCAGGGGACCCTAACTATGGCTACACCTTC	CASIAPGDPNYGYTF
TRBJ2-7	TRBD1	TRBV19	NA	TGTGCCACCAAACAGGGGTACGAGCAGTACTTC	CATKQGYEQYF
TRBJ2-3	NA	TRBV29-1	NA	TGCAGCGTTGAAGACCAACTTGGGACGCAGTATTTT	CSVEDQLGTQYF
TRBJ2-1	TRBD2	TRBV2	few	TGTGCCAGCAGTGGAACTAGCGGAGCCTACAATGAGCAGTTCTTC	CASSGTSGAYNEQFF
TRBJ2-1	NA	TRBV2	few	TGTGCCAGCCAATGGGGTGGCAATGAGCAGTTCTTC	CASQWGGNEQFF
TRBJ2-7	TRBD1	TRBV10-2	NA	TGCGCCAGCAGTAAGGGACAGGTGCTCGAGCAGTACTTC	CASSKGQVLEQYF
TRBJ2-3	TRBD2	TRBV15	NA	TGTGCCACCAGCAGAGAAAAGACTAGCGGGCTGGCAGGTACGCAGTATTTT	CATSREKTSGLAGTQYF
TRBJ1-2	TRBD1	TRBV6-6	NA	TGTGCCAGCTCAGGACAGGGGTTTTATGGCTACACCTTC	CASSGQGFYGYTF
TRBJ2-1	NA	TRBV6-1	NA	TGTGCCAGCAGTGTTGGGTACTTAGGGGGAGCGGGGAATGAGCAGTTCTTC	CASSVGYLGGAGNEQFF
TRBJ2-2	TRBD2	TRBV9	few	TGTGCCAGCAGCCCCCGATTCGCTAGCGGGAGGGACACCGGGGAGCTGTTTTTT	CASSPRFASGRDTGELFF
TRBJ1-5	TRBD1	TRBV28	NA	TGTGCCAGCAGGGGGGGACAGGGGACTCAGCCCCAGCATTTT	CASRGGQGTQPQHF
TRBJ2-1	TRBD1	TRBV5-4	NA	TGTGCCAGCAGCGGCCGGGACAGCTTCAATGAGCAGTTCTTC	CASSGRDSFNEQFF
TRBJ2-7	TRBD1	TRBV19	many	TGTGCCAGTAGTACGCCGGGACAGGGGGCGAAGAACGAGCAGTACTTC	CASSTPGQGAKNEQYF
TRBJ1-2	TRBD1	TRBV14	NA	TGTGCCAGCAGCCAAGATCTGGGACAGGGAAGCGGCTACACCTTC	CASSQDLGQGSGYTF
TRBJ2-4	NA	TRBV18	NA	TGTGCCAGCTCACCGTTGGTGGGGGACAAAAACATTCAGTACTTC	CASSPLVGDKNIQYF
TRBJ1-3	NA	TRBV11-2	NA	TGTGCCAGCAGTCCCATCTCCAGGGGAAACACCATATATTTT	CASSPISRGNTIYF
TRBJ1-5	TRBD1	TRBV13	NA	TGTGCCAGCAGCCCCTGGGACAGGGACTTGCAGCCCCAGCATTTT	CASSPWDRDLQPQHF
TRBJ2-2	TRBD1	TRBV27	NA	TGTGCCAGCAAGGGACAGTCTGTCACCGGGGAGCTGTTTTTT	CASKGQSVTGELFF
TRBJ1-2	TRBD1	TRBV5-5	once	TGTGCCAGCAGCGGCCGGGACAGGGGCCGCTATGGCTACACCTTC	CASSGRDRGRYGYTF
TRBJ1-2	NA	TRBV5-1	NA	TGCGCCAGCAGCGGGTCCACGCTCTATGGCTACACCTTC	CASSGSTLYGYTF
TRBJ1-3	NA	TRBV30	NA	TGTGCCTGGAGTGTAAACTCGGCATCCGGAAACACCATATATTTT	CAWSVNSASGNTIYF
TRBJ2-7	TRBD1	TRBV7-9	NA	TGTGCCAGCAGCTTCTTGGGACAGAAATCCTACGAGCAGTACTTC	CASSFLGQKSYEQYF
TRBJ1-5	NA	TRBV1	once	TGCACCAGCAGCGATAGGGACAGGGCGAATCAGCCCCAGCATTTT	CTSSDRDRANQPQHF
TRBJ1-4	TRBD1	TRBV28	few	TGTGCCAGCAGTCCAACCCCGGGACAGGGAGATGAAAAACTGTTTTTT	CASSPTPGQGDEKLFF
TRBJ2-7	NA	TRBV27	NA	TGTGCCAGCAGTTCCGGACAAGGGGCAGCCTACGAGCAGTACTTC	CASSSGQGAAYEQYF
TRBJ2-7	NA	TRBV28	NA	TGTGCCAGCAGTTATCGGCAAGTAATCAACTTC	CASSYRQVINF
TRBJ1-4	NA	TRBV5-4	NA	TGTGCCAGCAGCTTGGGCCTAGGGGGGGAAAAACTGTTTTTT	CASSLGLGGEKLFF
TRBJ1-2	NA	TRBV18	NA	TGTGCCAGCTCAACAGGAAACCATGGCTACACCTTC	CASSTGNHGYTF
TRBJ1-4	NA	TRBV18	NA	TGTGCCAGCTCACCACCGTCCAGGGGAGGTGAAAAACTGTTTTTT	CASSPPSRGGEKLFF
TRBJ2-5	NA	TRBV4-2	NA	TGTGCCAGCAGCTTGGCCGTCGGGGCACAAGAGACCCAGTACTTC	CASSLAVGAQETQYF